Sequencing of this T cell receptor (beta chain) was carried out in a study of type 1 regulatory T cells. Background on the study: An in vitro protocol generated T-allo10, a Tr1-enriched, alloantigen-specific CD4 T cell product.

Graft donor-derived T-allo10 cells were described as host-alloantigen-specific, anergic, and alloantigen-specifically suppressive. This CDR3 spans 15 amino acids. Germline values: CDR1 SGHRS, CDR2 YFSETQ. V lost 3 bases to trimming and J lost 5 bases; unmatched junction nucleotides: 8. TCRdb reprocessed the reads with MiXCR, giving one entry per CDR3 protein. Of about 68,000 distinct CDR3 sequences in the sample, around 57% were seen once. Concerning this clonotype itself: Its target is not known.

The chain is built from TRBV5-1 and TRBJ2-5; 9 bases line up with TRBD2. The source of this sequence is a human donor in good health. Specimen: cultured T cells, either the whole culture or a sorted T cell fraction (not recorded which). The subset here: Tr1-enriched cell product generated in vitro against host alloantigens. CDR3 sequence (DNA): TGCGCCAGCAGCTCGGGACTAGCTTACGGGGAGACCCAGTACTTC. Translation: CASSSGLAYGETQYF.